Listed below are T cell receptor beta chains from one sample, sequenced in a study of Graves' ophthalmopathy and Graves' hyperthyroidism. Each CDR3 protein is one row after TCRdb ran MiXCR on the multiplex PCR reads. The sample lists under 250,000 distinct CDR3 sequences, about 32% seen once, with approximately 8.6% in the top ten. Sequencing was carried out using peripheral blood. The receptors come from a man aged 50 or older with Graves' ophthalmopathy. CDR3s include the opening cysteine and the closing phenylalanine or tryptophan. Fields, in order: D gene, V gene, clone size, J gene, CDR3 DNA, CDR3 protein. The D gene is left open where the match is weak. Not every row has a clone size; where given, it reads once, few, many or a size class.

TRBD2	TRBV6-4	once	TRBJ2-4	TGTGCCAGCAGGGACGTTGGGACTAGCGGGAGGGCCGGGGCCAAAAACATTCAGTACTTC	CASRDVGTSGRAGAKNIQYF
.	TRBV20-1	.	TRBJ2-2	TGCAGTTCATCCCCCGTAGGCGGCGGGGAGCTGTTTTTT	CSSSPVGGGELFF
.	TRBV7-2	many	TRBJ2-2	TGTGCCAGCAGCTTAGGGACTCTTACCGGGGAGCTGTTTTTT	CASSLGTLTGELFF
.	TRBV29-1	many	TRBJ1-3	TGCAGCGTTGAAAGGGGAAACACCATATATTTT	CSVERGNTIYF
.	TRBV10-3	many	TRBJ2-7	TGTGCCATCAGTGATGACGGGGCATACGAGCAGTACTTC	CAISDDGAYEQYF
TRBD1	TRBV6-2/TRBV6-3	.	TRBJ2-5	TGTGCCAGCAGGGAGACAGGGAAAGAGACCCAGTACTTC	CASRETGKETQYF
.	TRBV20-1	many	TRBJ2-7	TGCAGTGCTAGAGGGGACGCGACCTACGAGCAGTACTTC	CSARGDATYEQYF
.	TRBV7-8	.	TRBJ2-7	TGTGCCAGCAGCTTGGGTCGGCACTCCTACGAGCAGTACTTC	CASSLGRHSYEQYF
.	TRBV12-3/TRBV12-4	many	TRBJ2-7	TGTGCCAGCACTTCCTCTAGCGGAGGGGGCGAGCAGTACTTC	CASTSSSGGGEQYF
.	TRBV5-1	many	TRBJ2-7	TGCGCCAGCAGCCACCCCATGGGGGGGCTGTACGAGCAGTACTTC	CASSHPMGGLYEQYF
.	TRBV11-2	few	TRBJ2-7	TGTGCCAGCAGCTTAGGGGTAGCTAGGAGCGAGCAGTACTTC	CASSLGVARSEQYF
.	TRBV28	many	TRBJ2-3	TGTGCCAGCAGTCCAGGGTCCCAACCAGATACGCAGTATTTT	CASSPGSQPDTQYF
.	TRBV7-9	many	TRBJ2-5	TGTGCCAGCAGCGAGGACTATTTGGAGACCCAGTACTTC	CASSEDYLETQYF
TRBD1	TRBV28	many	TRBJ2-2	TGTGCCAGCAGTTTCCCTCGGACAGGCGACAACACCGGGGAGCTGTTTTTT	CASSFPRTGDNTGELFF
.	TRBV6-2/TRBV6-3	.	TRBJ1-5	TGTGCCAGCAGTTATGATGGGCCCCAGCATTTT	CASSYDGPQHF
.	TRBV19	many	TRBJ2-7	TGTGCCAGTAGTATAGTAGGACAGCTAAACGAGCAGTACTTC	CASSIVGQLNEQYF
TRBD2	TRBV6-4	many	TRBJ2-7	TGTGCCAGCAGCTCCTTCCGTAGGAGTAGCGGGAGGGCGTACGAGCAGTACTTC	CASSSFRRSSGRAYEQYF
TRBD1	TRBV20-1	many	TRBJ1-1	TGCAGTGCTAGAGACCCTGACAGGGTCACTGAAGCTTTCTTT	CSARDPDRVTEAFF
.	TRBV6-1	few	TRBJ2-7	TGTGCCAGCAGTGTCACCACGAGCTCCTACGAGCAGTACTTC	CASSVTTSSYEQYF
TRBD2	TRBV12-3/TRBV12-4	.	TRBJ2-5	TGTGCCAGCAGTGCTAGCGGGGGGGTAGAGACCCAGTACTTC	CASSASGGVETQYF
.	TRBV11-1	many	TRBJ2-7	TGTGCCAGCAGCTTACCTCCTCGGGGGATGGGCGAGCAGTACTTC	CASSLPPRGMGEQYF
.	TRBV27	many	TRBJ1-1	TGTGCCAGCAGCCCTCACATGAACACTGAAGCTTTCTTT	CASSPHMNTEAFF
.	TRBV13	.	TRBJ2-7	TGTGCCAGCAGGGGGACGGGCCCCGAGCAGTACTTC	CASRGTGPEQYF
.	TRBV28	.	TRBJ1-1	TGTGCCAGCAGTTTAGGGGGGCGCGCGGGCCGAACTGAAGCTTTCTTT	CASSLGGRAGRTEAFF
.	TRBV7-9	many	TRBJ2-2	TGTGCCAGCAGCTCGGGACAAGCATACACCGGGGAGCTGTTTTTT	CASSSGQAYTGELFF
.	TRBV24-1	many	TRBJ2-7	TGTGCCACCAGTGATCCCGGGACTTACGAGCAGTACTTC	CATSDPGTYEQYF
TRBD1	TRBV6-1	few	TRBJ1-2	TGTGCCAGCAGTCAACGGTCGACAGGGGGGAACTATGGCTACACCTTC	CASSQRSTGGNYGYTF
.	TRBV6-5	many	TRBJ2-2	TGTGCCAGCAGTTACTCGATGATCGTATTCACCGGGGAGCTGTTTTTT	CASSYSMIVFTGELFF
.	TRBV19	many	TRBJ1-1	TGTGCCAGCCTCAAATATACTACTAGCGCAGGGACTGAAGCTTTCTTT	CASLKYTTSAGTEAFF
TRBD2	TRBV20-1	many	TRBJ2-7	TGCAGTGCTAGAGACCCGGGTAGCGGGAGCTACGAGCAGTACTTC	CSARDPGSGSYEQYF
TRBD1	TRBV18	many	TRBJ2-7	TGTGCCAGCTCACCTGCGACCGGGACAGAGCGCTACGAGCAGTACTTC	CASSPATGTERYEQYF
.	TRBV12-3/TRBV12-4	.	TRBJ2-7	TGTGCCAGCAGTCCTATCGGACTCAATTCGGGCGAGCAGTACTTC	CASSPIGLNSGEQYF
.	TRBV11-2	.	TRBJ2-2	TGTGCCAGCAGCCCCACCGTAGGGGATTGGGCCGGGGAGCTGTTTTTT	CASSPTVGDWAGELFF
TRBD1	TRBV7-8	many	TRBJ1-2	TGTGCCAGCAGCTTAGACGGCAGGGGGAACTATGGCTACACCTTC	CASSLDGRGNYGYTF
.	TRBV29-1	many	TRBJ2-5	TGCAGCGTTGAAGATTCGGAGACAGTCGAAGAGACCCAGTACTTC	CSVEDSETVEETQYF
.	TRBV2	few	TRBJ2-5	TGTGCCAGCAGTGAAGGGTGGAGAGAGACCCAGTACTTC	CASSEGWRETQYF
.	TRBV2	many	TRBJ2-2	TGTGCCACCTCCGGGGACCGAGGCACCGGGGAGCTGTTTTTT	CATSGDRGTGELFF
TRBD1	TRBV20-1	many	TRBJ1-1	TGCAGTGCGTCAGGGGGGAACACTGAAGCTTTCTTT	CSASGGNTEAFF
.	TRBV24-1	many	TRBJ2-7	TGTGCCACCGCGGGTGACTCCTACGAGCAGTACTTC	CATAGDSYEQYF
TRBD2	TRBV7-2	many	TRBJ2-5	TGTGCCAGCAGCACACACAGGACTAGCGGGATTGGGGAGACCCAGTACTTC	CASSTHRTSGIGETQYF
.	TRBV6-1	many	TRBJ2-5	TGTGCCAGCAGCGGGGGCGGGGGCGAAGAGACCCAGTACTTC	CASSGGGGEETQYF
.	TRBV5-1	many	TRBJ1-1	TGCGCCAGCGCGGGGAACACTGAAGCTTTCTTT	CASAGNTEAFF
.	TRBV4-3	many	TRBJ1-1	TGCGCCAGCAGCCAAGATTCGCAGGGAGACACTGAAGCTTTCTTT	CASSQDSQGDTEAFF
TRBD2	TRBV12-3/TRBV12-4	many	TRBJ2-5	TGTGCCAGCAGTTTCCGGCGGGAGTACCAAGAGACCCAGTACTTC	CASSFRREYQETQYF